This entry lists 21 T cell receptor beta chains sequenced from one sample in a study of identical twins. TCRdb called the 5' RACE reads again in MiXCR, with one record for every CDR3 protein. The sample lists about 720,000 distinct CDR3 sequences, approximately 9% occurring once. These same records also appear under a second study, on yellow fever vaccine responses in identical twins.

Sequencing was carried out using PBMCs. Every receptor here comes from a woman aged 18 to 35 in good health.

The gene calls are TRBV28 and TRBJ2-3; tentatively, D is TRBD2 (5 bases). This CDR3 contains 15 residues. From germline, CDR1 is MDHEN and CDR2 SYDVKM. V was trimmed by 2 bases and J by 2 bases, leaving 11 bases between them. CDR3 in amino acids: CASSLVRLITDTQYF. The CDR3 region has the DNA TGTGCCAGCAGTTTAGTGAGACTAATCACAGATACGCAGTATTTT.

This clonotype was found a few times. The CDR3 reads CASSLAGWETDTQYF. The CDR3 coding sequence is TGTGCCAGCAGCTTAGCGGGCTGGGAGACAGATACGCAGTATTTT. The V and J genes are TRBV11-2 and TRBJ2-3; TRBD2 is a possible D gene (5 bases). Trimming removed 1 base from V and 3 bases from J, with 11 bases in between. In germline, CDR1 is SGHAT, CDR2 FQNNGV. This CDR3 comprises 15 residues.

V usage is TRBV5-1 and J usage is TRBJ2-5; the match to TRBD2 covers 8 bases. The CDR3 totals 15 residues. V was clipped by 0 bases and J by 6 bases; unmatched bases: 7. Germline loops: CDR1 SGHRS, CDR2 YFSETQ. CDR3 DNA sequence: TGCGCCAGCAGCTTGGCGGGGGGGCCTTTACAGACCCAGTACTTC. Protein product: CASSLAGGPLQTQYF.

This clonotype was observed many times. V and J are TRBV12-3 or TRBV12-4 and TRBJ2-1, with TRBD1 matching 9 bases. The length of the CDR3 is 14 residues. The V and J ends lost 6 bases and 6 bases, in that order; junction bases with no gene match: 6. CDR3 sequence: CASRTRTGVNEQFF. As DNA, the CDR3 is TGTGCCAGCAGAACAAGGACAGGGGTCAATGAGCAGTTCTTC.

This clonotype was recorded a few times. V and J are TRBV12-3 or TRBV12-4 and TRBJ2-2; TRBD2 matches at 9 bases. The CDR3 is 16 residues long. V shed 3 bases and J 5 bases; nucleotides not matched to a gene: 7. The CDR3 region is CASSFQAGGGTGELFF. CDR3 in DNA: TGTGCCAGCAGTTTTCAAGCGGGAGGAGGGACCGGGGAGCTGTTTTTT.

The table lists this clonotype with many counts. The chain is built from TRBV29-1 and TRBJ2-5; 12 positions match TRBD2. The V and J ends lost 4 bases and 5 bases, in that order; junction bases with no gene match: 8. The CDR3 contains 15 residues. The germline V gene encodes CDR1 SQVTM and CDR2 ANQGSEA. This CDR3 reads CSVGLAGGPQETQYF. The DNA of the CDR3 is TGCAGCGTTGGCCTAGCGGGAGGGCCGCAGGAGACCCAGTACTTC.

Notes on this clonotype: At one boundary the junction diverges from the germline segment, which might be a read error. This rearrangement joins TRBV20-1 to TRBJ2-6; D possibly corresponds to TRBD1 (7 bases). This CDR3 contains 16 residues. The germline gives CDR1 DFQATT, CDR2 SNEGSKA (reference sequence). The CDR3 sequence: CCARGGGGGGANVLTF. CDR3 DNA: TGCTGTGCTAGGGGTGGAGGGGGCGGTGGGGCCAACGTCCTGACTTTC.

This clonotype was counted a few times. The V gene is TRBV13, the J gene TRBJ2-1; possible D gene TRBD1, 5 bases. V gave up 2 bases and J gave up 5 bases, with 13 bases separating them. Germline V gene sequence: CDR1 PRHDT, CDR2 FYEKMQ (reference sequence). The CDR3 loop spans 15 amino acids. The CDR3 spells CASSLFITGHNEQFF. The CDR3 bases are TGTGCCAGCAGCTTATTCATAACAGGACACAATGAGCAGTTCTTC.

This clonotype was detected only a few times. The chain recombines TRBV30 with TRBJ2-7; no definite D call. The CDR3 length is 11 residues. The germline CDR1 and CDR2 sequences are GTSNPN and SVGIG (reference sequence). Trimming stripped 5 bases from V and 5 bases from J, with 10 bases between. The CDR3 nucleotides read TGTGCCTGGGGATTCGTCGACGAGCAGTACTTC. Protein sequence: CAWGFVDEQYF.

The chain is built from TRBV12-3 or TRBV12-4 and TRBJ2-7; D not certain. V was pared by 3 bases and J by 0 bases, with 12 bases between. This CDR3 is built from 15 residues. DNA for the CDR3: TGTGCCAGCAGTTTTCAGACATTGAGCTCCTACGAGCAGTACTTC. This gives the protein CASSFQTLSSYEQYF.

A word on this clonotype: Germline and junction disagree at one end, which may indicate a read error. V is TRBV7-7 and J is TRBJ2-1; 10 positions match TRBD1. Germline V CDR1 and CDR2: SSHAT, FNYEAQ (reference sequence). The CDR3 totals 15 residues. This CDR3 is CASSPWTGGYNEQFF. For the CDR3, the DNA is TGTGCTAGCAGCCCTTGGACAGGGGGTTACAATGAGCAGTTCTTC.

The chain combines TRBV7-2 with TRBJ2-4, with D maybe TRBD1 (6 bases). There are 14 residues in the CDR3. V was clipped by 7 bases and J by 3 bases, with 13 bases between them. CDR1 and CDR2 (germline): SGHTA, FQGNSA. Here the CDR3 DNA reads TGTGCCAGCATGGACAGTATAGACAAAAACATTCAGTACTTC. Translating it yields CASMDSIDKNIQYF.

This clonotype appeared a few times. This chain uses TRBV18 with TRBJ1-2, with D unresolved. Germline CDR1 reads KGHSH; CDR2 reads LQKENI. The V end lost 3 bases, the J end lost 1 base, and 12 bases lay between the germline ends. This CDR3 has 15 residues. CDR3 bases: TGTGCCAGCTCACCCGTCGGTGAGGGTAACTATGGCTACACCTTC. Protein sequence: CASSPVGEGNYGYTF.

The chain recombines TRBV4-3 with TRBJ2-2; D is unresolved. The V gene's germline CDR1 is LGHNA and CDR2 YSLEER. V lost 0 bases, J lost 6 bases, and 11 bases lay in between. This CDR3 region has 15 residues. CDR3 region: CASSQDARIAGELFF. The CDR3 nucleotides read TGCGCCAGCAGCCAAGATGCTAGAATCGCCGGGGAGCTGTTTTTT.

The chain couples TRBV10-3 to TRBJ2-6; 7 bases map to TRBD1. Losses at the gene ends were 4 bases for V and 2 bases for J; bases not matched to a gene: 2. Per germline, CDR1 ENHRY and CDR2 SYGVKD. The CDR3 runs to 15 residues. CDR3 protein: CAISATGTGANVLTF. The CDR3, as DNA: TGTGCCATCAGTGCGACAGGGACTGGGGCCAACGTCCTGACTTTC.

There are a few counts of this clonotype. The chain couples TRBV7-6 to TRBJ2-3; 7 bases line up with TRBD1. The CDR3 sequence is 15 residues long. The ends lost 3 bases at V and 2 bases at J; junction bases unmatched: 5. In germline, CDR1 is SGHVS, CDR2 FNYEAQ. The DNA of the CDR3 is TGTGCCAGCAGCTTGGGGACAGCGTACACAGATACGCAGTATTTT. It encodes CASSLGTAYTDTQYF.

The sample holds a few counts of this clonotype. This sequence joins TRBV6-5 and TRBJ1-3; TRBD1 agrees at 9 bases. The CDR3 loop spans 17 amino acids. CDR1 and CDR2 from the germline V gene are MNHEY and SVGAGI. Germline trimming cut 2 bases from V and 3 bases from J; bases unmatched to any gene: 8. The CDR3 DNA is TGTGCCAGCAGTTACAAACCGGGACAGGGTGATGGAAACACCATATATTTT. Protein product: CASSYKPGQGDGNTIYF.

This clonotype was seen ten or more times. The chain carries TRBV29-1 and TRBJ2-7, with 10 positions matching TRBD1. Germline CDR1 reads SQVTM; CDR2 reads ANQGSEA. The CDR3 loop spans 15 amino acids. The trim removed 3 bases at V and 5 bases at J, leaving 10 bases unmatched. The CDR3 bases are TGCAGCGTTGACGGGACAGGGGCGTTTGCTCACGAGCAGTACTTC. Translation gives CSVDGTGAFAHEQYF.

In this sample, this clonotype turned up a few times. This chain uses TRBV20-1 with TRBJ2-2; TRBD2 agrees at 7 bases. The CDR3 has 16 residues. The V segment lost 2 bases and the J segment 2 bases; nucleotides outside the gene matches: 8. CDR1 and CDR2 from the germline V gene are DFQATT and SNEGSKA (reference sequence). In nucleotides, the CDR3 is TGCAGTGCTAGAACGGCGGGAGCGGTAAACACCGGGGAGCTGTTTTTT. Protein: CSARTAGAVNTGELFF.

A few counts support this clonotype. This rearrangement joins TRBV7-9 to TRBJ2-7; 7 nucleotides align to TRBD1. This CDR3 comprises 13 residues. J was trimmed by 6 bases and V by 5 bases; bases with no gene match: 7. CDR1 is SEHNR, CDR2 FQNEAQ, per germline (reference sequence). Here the CDR3 DNA reads TGTGCCAGCAGCCCTCAACAGGGGAGCGAGCAGTACTTC. Translating gives CASSPQQGSEQYF.

The chain couples TRBV9 to TRBJ2-5; the match to TRBD1 covers 7 bases. The CDR3 runs 15 residues. CDR1 and CDR2 from the germline V gene are SGDLS and YYNGEE. Losses at the gene ends were 6 bases for V and 2 bases for J; bases not matched to a gene: 10. DNA for the CDR3: TGTGCCAGCACTAAGGGGGCTAGGTTACAAGAGACCCAGTACTTC. Protein sequence: CASTKGARLQETQYF.